This T cell receptor beta chain was obtained from a study of blood T cells in healthy people across ages (dated by TCRdb to 2013 to 2016). A note on the overall study: In model experiments, template switching captured about one uniquely barcoded TCR beta cDNA molecule for every two T cells. To avoid experimental bias, donors of different ages were distributed randomly across sequencing lanes. Two additional independent replicas of 1 million unique cDNA reads from the same blood draw were analyzed for two donors (one aged 18 to 30 and one aged 80 or older). Donors were grouped into four age groups: young (average about 15 years), middle-aged (roughly 40), aged (roughly 62) and long-lived (about 90). The study measured age-related changes in TCR beta repertoire diversity using deep sequencing normalized with unique cDNA molecular identifiers. The full study reports these points: Observed TCR beta diversity per million T cells fell roughly linearly with age, and a significant reduction was already apparent by age roughly 40. A strong correlation was found between observed TCR beta diversity and the percentage of naive T cells measured by flow cytometry. Because the CMV infection status of the donors was unknown, age-related changes in expanded clonotypes may potentially have been confounded. Estimates of total diversity based on one million sequenced T cells were regarded as lower bounds and as underestimates. The long-lived group showed more naive CD4+ T cells, fewer expanded clones and increased TCR diversity than the aged group, suggesting age selection. Since profiling was done on bulk unsorted PBMCs, naive and antigen-experienced compartments could not be conclusively compared.

The donors were about 40 Caucasian individuals from Russia, aged about 6 to 95 years, who were systemically healthy. Each donor gave about 11 milliliters of peripheral blood, drawn into EDTA-treated Vacutainer tubes. Ficoll-Paque density-gradient centrifugation was used to isolate PBMCs, with at least 6.5 million obtained per sample. Trizol reagent was used to extract total RNA from PBMCs, with at least 5.5 micrograms per sample. For every donor, flow cytometry on a PBMC aliquot measured the percentage of naive CD45RAhigh/CD27high T cells. Library prep was done by 5' RACE. The reads were generated on an Illumina HiSeq 2500. A second PCR of about 7 to 12 cycles was run with a J-beta primer mix and a sample-barcoded 5' primer. Each TCR beta cDNA molecule received a unique molecular identifier from a template-switch 5' adaptor carrying 12 random nucleotides. At least 3 million CDR3-containing paired-end reads were obtained from each sample. First-strand cDNA was synthesized from all RNA with the Mint cDNA synthesis kit, primed by a TRBC-specific oligonucleotide. Following uracil-DNA glycosylase treatment, a first 18-cycle PCR with universal primers M1SS and BC2_uni_R was performed on all cDNA. As for how the authors treated the data: Each sample was normalized by randomly selecting 1 million high-quality reads, each carrying a distinct molecular identifier. Instead of being binned into consensus sequences, reads that shared molecular identifiers were thrown out. CDR3 identification, clonotype clustering and error correction used MiTCR with a Q25 quality threshold and the strictest error-elimination algorithm. Lower-bound total TCR beta diversity was estimated with a nonparametric unseen species model using Euler transformation. TCRdb cleaned the public reads at Q25 with fastp, built clones with MiXCR and kept in-frame beta chains. Each entry is one CDR3 protein sequence, shown with its most common DNA and genes. The authors' filters were not applied to this entry. The sample profile shows 550,000 to 750,000 distinct CDR3 sequences; around 21% of them were found once. The ten largest clonotypes hold roughly 3.6% of the sample.

The CDR3, from cysteine to phenylalanine, totals 16 residues. Of all the DNA, just the CDR3 is kept, 48 bases in frame from base 1. CDR1 and CDR2, per the germline V gene, are SGHTA and FQGNSA. Regarding this clonotype: The target of this receptor is not known. The junction shows a germline mismatch at one end, possibly a read error.

The sequence links TRBV7-2 to TRBJ2-2, with TRBD2 identical over 13 junction bases. Sequenced input: blood. The receptor's source is a man in his sixties or seventies in good health. The CDR3: CAGSLGLAGVGGELFF. At the DNA level, the sequence is TGTGCCGGCAGCTTAGGACTAGCGGGAGTTGGCGGGGAGCTGTTTTTT.